These 8 T cell receptor beta chains share one sample of origin, sequenced in a study of T-cell reconstitution after alpha-beta-depleted transplantation in children. Unique molecular identifiers were built into the TCRbeta library. TCRdb processed the PCR reads anew with MiXCR; each CDR3 protein has one entry. Of around 680,000 distinct CDR3 sequences listed, roughly 17% are singletons. The sequencing here drew on PBMCs from the stem cell graft donor, taken from the stem cell graft. The receptor source for this set is a human donor who donated a stem cell graft to a child with acute myeloid leukemia.

This clonotype was observed at least ten times. The chain has TRBV12-5 and TRBJ2-7; no clear D gene. Trimming removed 7 bases from V and 4 bases from J, with 17 bases in between. The CDR3 runs to 14 residues. The germline CDR1 and CDR2 sequences are LGHNT and FRNRAP. The CDR3 here is CASALTTAPYEQYF. The CDR3 DNA reads as TGTGCTAGTGCCCTTACGACCGCTCCTTACGAGCAGTACTTC.

This clonotype was detected only a few times. The chain recombines TRBV7-9 with TRBJ2-3; weak D call: TRBD2 (6 bases). Germline CDR1 reads SEHNR; CDR2 reads FQNEAQ (reference sequence). This CDR3 region has 15 residues. V was shortened by 3 bases and J by 4 bases, with 14 bases between the two germline ends. In nucleotides, the CDR3 is TGTGCCAGCAGCTTTTATCGGGGGAATTCAGATACGCAGTATTTT. Amino acid sequence: CASSFYRGNSDTQYF.

This chain connects TRBV20-1 to TRBJ2-2, with 12 positions matching TRBD2. Trimming took 3 bases from V and 7 from J; bases not matched to a gene: 6. Germline V CDR1 and CDR2: DFQATT, SNEGSKA (reference sequence). The CDR3 is made up of 15 amino acids. CDR3 coding DNA: TGCAGTGCTAGGGCCCTAGCGGGGGGGAGCGGGGAGCTGTTTTTT. Its protein product is CSARALAGGSGELFF.

This clonotype showed up many times. The chain links TRBV29-1 to TRBJ2-5; the match to TRBD2 covers 11 bases. V dropped 5 bases and J dropped 5; count of bases not matched to a gene: 4. CDR1 is SQVTM, CDR2 ANQGSEA, per germline. The CDR3 consists of 13 residues. This CDR3 reads CSVMTSGEETQYF. CDR3 nucleotide sequence: TGCAGCGTTATGACTAGCGGGGAGGAGACCCAGTACTTC.

This clonotype was seen a few times. The chain has TRBV11-2 and TRBJ2-5; 13 nucleotides align to TRBD2. Germline values: CDR1 SGHAT, CDR2 FQNNGV. With 3 bases clipped from V and 1 base from J, the junction kept 8 bases outside the gene matches. This CDR3 comprises 18 residues. CDR3 sequence: CASSLGLAGSLPQETQYF. CDR3 nucleotides: TGTGCCAGCAGCTTGGGACTAGCGGGGAGCCTGCCCCAAGAGACCCAGTACTTC.

The sample holds many counts of this clonotype. The chain joins TRBV6-5 to TRBJ2-1; no clear D gene. The V gene's germline CDR1 is MNHEY and CDR2 SVGAGI. The CDR3 is made up of 16 amino acids. V lost 0 bases, J lost 2 bases, and 11 bases lay in between. Here the CDR3 DNA reads TGTGCCAGCAGTTACTCTATAACAGATCCCTACAATGAGCAGTTCTTC. Its protein is CASSYSITDPYNEQFF.

This clonotype appeared many times. The gene calls are TRBV7-2 and TRBJ2-1; a weak D match, TRBD1 (5 bases). Deletions cut 0 bases from V and 2 bases from J, with 8 bases between. The CDR3 runs to 15 residues. From germline, CDR1 is SGHTA and CDR2 FQGNSA. The CDR3 DNA is TGTGCCAGCAGCTTAGCGGTGGGGCCCTACAATGAGCAGTTCTTC. Translation gives CASSLAVGPYNEQFF. Full variable domain (rest looked up from reference TRBV7-2 and TRBJ2-1): GAGVSQSPSNKVTEKGKDVELRCDPISGHTALYWYRQSLGQGLEFLIYFQGNSAPDKSGLPSDRFSAERTGGSVSTLTIQRTQQEDSAVYLCASSLAVGPYNEQFFGPGTRLTVL.

V usage is TRBV7-8 and J usage is TRBJ1-1, with 7 bases identical to TRBD1. The junction had 11 bases not matched to a gene; V was cut back by 5 bases and J by 5 bases. This CDR3 spans 15 amino acids. The germline CDR1 and CDR2 sequences are SGHVS and FQNEAQ. CDR3 residues: CASSLTGDGGTEAFF. The CDR3 region has the DNA TGTGCCAGCAGCCTTACAGGGGATGGGGGAACTGAAGCTTTCTTT. Full variable domain (remainder filled in from reference TRBV7-8 and TRBJ1-1): GAGVSQSPRYKVAKRGQDVALRCDPISGHVSLFWYQQALGQGPEFLTYFQNEAQLDKSGLPSDRFFAERPEGSVSTLKIQRTQQEDSAVYLCASSLTGDGGTEAFFGQGTRLTVV.